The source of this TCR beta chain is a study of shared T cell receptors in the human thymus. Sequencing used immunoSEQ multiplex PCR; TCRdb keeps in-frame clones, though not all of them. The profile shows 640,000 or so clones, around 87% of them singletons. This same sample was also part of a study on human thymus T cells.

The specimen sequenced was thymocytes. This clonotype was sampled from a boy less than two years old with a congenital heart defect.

CDR3 sequence (DNA): TGTGCCAGCAGTTTAAGGGGGCCGGTTGAAGCTTTCTTT. Protein product: CASSLRGPVEAFF. The chain joins TRBV28 to TRBJ1-1; 7 bases are a match to TRBD1. V gave up 2 bases and J gave up 7 bases; unmatched junction bases: 4. The germline gives CDR1 MDHEN, CDR2 SYDVKM. The CDR3 length is 13 residues. Complete variable domain (other parts from reference TRBV28 and TRBJ1-1): DVKVTQSSRYLVKRTGEKVFLECVQDMDHENMFWYRQDPGLGLRLIYFSYDVKMKEKGDIPEGYSVSREKKERFSLILESASTNQTSMYLCASSLRGPVEAFFGQGTRLTVV.